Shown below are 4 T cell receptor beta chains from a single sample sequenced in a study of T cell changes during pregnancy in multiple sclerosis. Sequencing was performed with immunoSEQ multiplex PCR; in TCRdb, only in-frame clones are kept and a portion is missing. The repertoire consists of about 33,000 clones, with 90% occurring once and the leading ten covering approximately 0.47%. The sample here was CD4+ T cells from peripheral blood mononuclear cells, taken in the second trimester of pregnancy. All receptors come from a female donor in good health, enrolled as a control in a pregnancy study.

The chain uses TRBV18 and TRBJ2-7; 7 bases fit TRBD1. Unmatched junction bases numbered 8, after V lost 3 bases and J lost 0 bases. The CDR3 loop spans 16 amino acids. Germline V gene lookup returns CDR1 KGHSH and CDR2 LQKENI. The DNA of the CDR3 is TGTGCCAGCTCACCGGGACAGATGTTTAGCTCCTACGAGCAGTACTTC. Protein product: CASSPGQMFSSYEQYF.

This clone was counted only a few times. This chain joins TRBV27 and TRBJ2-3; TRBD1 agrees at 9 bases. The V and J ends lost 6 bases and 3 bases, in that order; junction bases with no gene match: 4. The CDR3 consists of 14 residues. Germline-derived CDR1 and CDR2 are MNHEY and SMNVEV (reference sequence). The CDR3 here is CASSRDRATDTQYF. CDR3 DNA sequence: TGTGCCAGCAGCCGGGACAGGGCGACAGATACGCAGTATTTT.

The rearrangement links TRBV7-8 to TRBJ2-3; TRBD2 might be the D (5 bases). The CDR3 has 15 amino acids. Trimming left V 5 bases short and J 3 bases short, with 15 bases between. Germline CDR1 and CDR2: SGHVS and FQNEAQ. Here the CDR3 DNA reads TGTGCCAGCAGCCCCGGTGGCAGGAGGACAGATACGCAGTATTTT. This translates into CASSPGGRRTDTQYF. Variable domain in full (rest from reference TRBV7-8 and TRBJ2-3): GAGVSQSPRYKVAKRGQDVALRCDPISGHVSLFWYQQALGQGPEFLTYFQNEAQLDKSGLPSDRFFAERPEGSVSTLKIQRTQQEDSAVYLCASSPGGRRTDTQYFGPGTRLTVL.

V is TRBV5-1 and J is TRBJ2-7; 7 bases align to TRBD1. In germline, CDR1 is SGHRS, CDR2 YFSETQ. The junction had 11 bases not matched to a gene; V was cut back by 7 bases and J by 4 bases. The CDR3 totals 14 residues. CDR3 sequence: CASADGTVPYEQYF. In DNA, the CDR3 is TGCGCCAGCGCCGACGGGACAGTACCTTACGAGCAGTACTTC.